The clone carrying this T cell receptor (beta chain) was seen a few times. At one end the junction does not follow the germline gene, possibly because of a read error. The entry originates in a study of tumor-infiltrating lymphocytes in primary liver carcinoma. TCR beta cDNA was reverse-transcribed from about 0.45 ug of total RNA. The reaction used a constant-region primer and ProtoScript II reverse transcriptase. Sequencing libraries for TCR beta derived from three nested multiplex PCR rounds that used slightly modified ARM-PCR. Each of the first two PCR rounds ran roughly 10 cycles with TRBV1-TRBV30 forward and C-beta reverse primers. TCRdb passed the multiplex PCR reads through MiXCR, listing each CDR3 protein once. The sample has 310,000 or so distinct CDR3 sequences, around three fifths seen once; the top ten hold over 15%. This CDR3 is built from 13 residues. CDR1 is MNHEY, CDR2 SVGAGI, per germline.

Out of unsorted whole blood came the blood RNA, and germline DNA was extracted as well. The specimen was peripheral blood. This sequence originates from a woman aged 30 to 39 with primary liver carcinoma and hepatitis B virus infection. The chain carries TRBV6-5 and TRBJ2-7; D possibly corresponds to TRBD2 (7 bases). CDR3 sequence (DNA): TGTACCAGCAGTTACTCGGCGGGGGCCGAGCAGTACTTC. This codes for CTSSYSAGAEQYF.